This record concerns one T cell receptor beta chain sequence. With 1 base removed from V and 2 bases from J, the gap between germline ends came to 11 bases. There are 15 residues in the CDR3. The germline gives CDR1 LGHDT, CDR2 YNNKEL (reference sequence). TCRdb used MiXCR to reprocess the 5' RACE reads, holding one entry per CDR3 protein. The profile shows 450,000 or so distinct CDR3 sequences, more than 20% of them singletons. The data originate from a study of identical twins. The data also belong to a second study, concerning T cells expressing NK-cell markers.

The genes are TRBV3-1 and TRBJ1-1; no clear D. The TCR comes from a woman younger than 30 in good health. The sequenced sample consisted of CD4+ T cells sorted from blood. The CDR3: CASSQALRSNTEAFF. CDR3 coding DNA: TGTGCCAGCAGCCAAGCCCTCCGGTCCAACACTGAAGCTTTCTTT.